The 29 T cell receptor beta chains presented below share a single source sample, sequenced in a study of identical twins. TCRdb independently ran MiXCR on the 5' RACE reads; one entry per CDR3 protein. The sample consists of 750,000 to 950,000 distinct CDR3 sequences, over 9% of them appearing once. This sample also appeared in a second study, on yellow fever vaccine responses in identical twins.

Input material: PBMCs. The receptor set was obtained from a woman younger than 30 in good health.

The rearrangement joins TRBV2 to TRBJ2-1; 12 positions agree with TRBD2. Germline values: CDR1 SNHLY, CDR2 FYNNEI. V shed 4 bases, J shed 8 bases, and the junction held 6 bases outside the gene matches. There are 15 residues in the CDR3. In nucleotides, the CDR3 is TGTGCCAGCAGTGCGGCTAGCGGGGGGGCCTATGAGCAGTTCTTC. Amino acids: CASSAASGGAYEQFF.

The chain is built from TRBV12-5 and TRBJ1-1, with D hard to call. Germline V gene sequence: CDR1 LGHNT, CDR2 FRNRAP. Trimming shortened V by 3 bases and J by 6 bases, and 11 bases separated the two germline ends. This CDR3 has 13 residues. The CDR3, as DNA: TGTGCTAGTGGTTTAAGGGTGGACGCTGAAGCTTTCTTT. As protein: CASGLRVDAEAFF.

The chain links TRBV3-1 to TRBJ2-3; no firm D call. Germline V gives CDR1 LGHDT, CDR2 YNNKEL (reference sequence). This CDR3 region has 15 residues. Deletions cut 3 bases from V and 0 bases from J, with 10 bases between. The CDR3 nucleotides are TGTGCCAGCAGCCAGGACCAATTTAGCACAGATACGCAGTATTTT. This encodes CASSQDQFSTDTQYF.

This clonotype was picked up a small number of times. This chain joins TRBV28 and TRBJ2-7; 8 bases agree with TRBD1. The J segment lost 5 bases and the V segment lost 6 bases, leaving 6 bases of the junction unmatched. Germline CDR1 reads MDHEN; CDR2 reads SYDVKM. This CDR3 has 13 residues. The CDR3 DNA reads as TGTGCCAGCAGCTCGGACAGGGACGACGAGCAGTACTTC. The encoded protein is CASSSDRDDEQYF. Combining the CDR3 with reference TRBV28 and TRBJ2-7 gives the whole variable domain DVKVTQSSRYLVKRTGEKVFLECVQDMDHENMFWYRQDPGLGLRLIYFSYDVKMKEKGDIPEGYSVSREKKERFSLILESASTNQTSMYLCASSSDRDDEQYFGPGTRLTVT.

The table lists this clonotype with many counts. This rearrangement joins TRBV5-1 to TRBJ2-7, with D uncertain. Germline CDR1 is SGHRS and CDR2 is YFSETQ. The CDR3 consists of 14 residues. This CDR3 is CASSLGGSSYEQYV. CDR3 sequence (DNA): TGTGCCAGCAGCCTCGGCGGATCGTCCTACGAGCAGTACGTC.

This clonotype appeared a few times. CDR3 sequence: CASSYAGQAPGYTF. Written as DNA, the CDR3 is TGTGCCAGCAGTTACGCGGGACAGGCCCCTGGCTACACCTTC. The rearrangement uses TRBV6-5 and TRBJ1-2; 8 positions match TRBD1. The V gene's germline CDR1 is MNHEY and CDR2 SVGAGI. Trimming cost V 2 bases and J 7 bases; bases outside gene matches: 6. The CDR3 totals 14 residues.

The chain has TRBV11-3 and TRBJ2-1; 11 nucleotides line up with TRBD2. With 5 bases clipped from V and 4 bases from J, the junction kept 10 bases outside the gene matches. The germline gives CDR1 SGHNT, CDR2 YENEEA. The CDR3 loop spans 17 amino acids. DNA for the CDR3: TGTGCCAGCAGCGAGTCTACCGGGACTAGCGGATACAATGAGCAGTTCTTC. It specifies CASSESTGTSGYNEQFF.

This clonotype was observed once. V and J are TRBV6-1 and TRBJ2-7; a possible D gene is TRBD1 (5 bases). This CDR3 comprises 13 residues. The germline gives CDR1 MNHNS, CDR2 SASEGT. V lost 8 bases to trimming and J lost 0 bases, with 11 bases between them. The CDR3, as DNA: TGTGCCAGCCGGACACACTCCTCCTACGAGCAGTACTTC. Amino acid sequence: CASRTHSSYEQYF.

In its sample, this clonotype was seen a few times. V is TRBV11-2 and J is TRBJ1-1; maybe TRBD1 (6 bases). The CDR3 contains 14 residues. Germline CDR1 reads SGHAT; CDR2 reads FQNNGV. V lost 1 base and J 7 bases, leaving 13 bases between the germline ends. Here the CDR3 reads CASSLARGHFEAFF. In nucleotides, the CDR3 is TGTGCCAGCAGCTTAGCCCGGGGACACTTTGAAGCTTTCTTT.

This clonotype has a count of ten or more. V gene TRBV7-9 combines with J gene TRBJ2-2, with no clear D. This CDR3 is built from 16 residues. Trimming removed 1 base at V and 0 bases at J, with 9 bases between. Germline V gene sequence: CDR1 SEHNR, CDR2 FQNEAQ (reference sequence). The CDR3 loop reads CASSLGLGTNTGELFF. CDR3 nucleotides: TGTGCCAGCAGCTTAGGTCTAGGGACGAACACCGGGGAGCTGTTTTTT.

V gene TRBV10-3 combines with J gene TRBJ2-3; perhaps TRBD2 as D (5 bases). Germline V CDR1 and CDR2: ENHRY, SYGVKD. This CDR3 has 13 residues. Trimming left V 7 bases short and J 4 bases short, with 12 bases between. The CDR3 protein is CAINEGSADTQYF. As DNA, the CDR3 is TGTGCCATCAACGAGGGTTCCGCAGATACGCAGTATTTT.

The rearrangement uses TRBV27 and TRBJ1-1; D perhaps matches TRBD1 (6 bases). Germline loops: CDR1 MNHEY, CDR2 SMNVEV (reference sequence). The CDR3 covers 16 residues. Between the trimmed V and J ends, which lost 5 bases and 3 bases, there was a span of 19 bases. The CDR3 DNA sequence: TGTGCCAGCAGTGCCCTCTCGGGGGGGCTACACACTGAAGCTTTCTTT. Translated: CASSALSGGLHTEAFF.

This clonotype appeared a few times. The CDR3 region is CASSQDLLYGYTF. The DNA of the CDR3 is TGTGCCAGCAGCCAAGACCTACTCTATGGCTACACCTTC. V is TRBV14 and J is TRBJ1-2; D is unresolved. This CDR3 is 13 amino acids long. Between the trimmed V and J ends, which lost 0 bases and 4 bases, there was a span of 6 bases. Germline V gives CDR1 SGHDN, CDR2 FVKESK.

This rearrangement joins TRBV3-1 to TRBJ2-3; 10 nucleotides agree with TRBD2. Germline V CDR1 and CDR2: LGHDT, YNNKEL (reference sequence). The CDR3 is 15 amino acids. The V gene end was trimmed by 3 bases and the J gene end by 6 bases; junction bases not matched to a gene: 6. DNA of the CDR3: TGTGCCAGCAGCCAGTCTAGCGGGGGCCGTGATACGCAGTATTTT. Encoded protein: CASSQSSGGRDTQYF.

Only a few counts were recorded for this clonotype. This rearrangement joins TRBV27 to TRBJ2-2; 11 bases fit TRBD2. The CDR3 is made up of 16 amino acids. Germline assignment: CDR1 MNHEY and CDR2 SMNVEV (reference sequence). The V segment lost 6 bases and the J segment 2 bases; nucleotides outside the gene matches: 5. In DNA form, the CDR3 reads TGTGCCAGCAGAAAGCTAGCGGGAGGCAACACCGGGGAGCTGTTTTTT. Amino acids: CASRKLAGGNTGELFF.

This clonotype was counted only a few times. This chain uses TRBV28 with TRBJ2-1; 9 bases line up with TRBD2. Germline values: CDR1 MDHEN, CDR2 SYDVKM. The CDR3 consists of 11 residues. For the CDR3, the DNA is TGTGGAGGGCTAGCGGGAACTGAGCAGTTCTTC. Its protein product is CGGLAGTEQFF.

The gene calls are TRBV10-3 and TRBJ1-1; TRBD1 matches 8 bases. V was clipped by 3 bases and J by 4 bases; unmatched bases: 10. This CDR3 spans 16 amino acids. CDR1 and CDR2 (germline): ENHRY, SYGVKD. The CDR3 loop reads CAISDPTGDRATEAFF. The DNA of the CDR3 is TGTGCCATCAGTGATCCGACAGGGGATAGGGCCACTGAAGCTTTCTTT.

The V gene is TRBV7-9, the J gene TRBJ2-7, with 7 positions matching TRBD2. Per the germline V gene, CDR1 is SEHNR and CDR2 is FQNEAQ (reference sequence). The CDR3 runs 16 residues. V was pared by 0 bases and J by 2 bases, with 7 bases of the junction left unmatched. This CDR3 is CASSLAGGSFTYEQYF. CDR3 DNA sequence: TGTGCCAGCAGCTTAGCGGGCGGGAGCTTCACCTACGAGCAGTACTTC.

The CDR3 loop is CASRFAGGNTQYF. Here the CDR3 DNA reads TGTGCCAGCAGATTTGCAGGGGGAAATACGCAGTATTTT. The chain combines TRBV12-3 or TRBV12-4 with TRBJ2-3, with 7 bases identical to TRBD1. This CDR3 is 13 amino acids long. Losses at the gene ends were 6 bases for V and 7 bases for J; bases not matched to a gene: 7.

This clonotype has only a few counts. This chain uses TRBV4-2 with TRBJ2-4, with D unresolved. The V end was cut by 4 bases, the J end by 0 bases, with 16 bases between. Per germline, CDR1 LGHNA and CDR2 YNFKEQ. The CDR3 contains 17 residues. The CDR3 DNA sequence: TGTGCCAGCAGCCCCCTTGCCGGAAAGTTAGCCAAAAACATTCAGTACTTC. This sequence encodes CASSPLAGKLAKNIQYF.

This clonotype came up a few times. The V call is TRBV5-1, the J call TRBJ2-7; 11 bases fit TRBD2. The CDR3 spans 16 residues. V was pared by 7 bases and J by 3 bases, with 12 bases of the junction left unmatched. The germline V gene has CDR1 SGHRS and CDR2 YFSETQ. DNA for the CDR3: TGCGCCAGCGGCCCGGGACTAGCGGCAACCGTCTACGAGCAGTACTTC. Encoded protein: CASGPGLAATVYEQYF.

The chain's CDR3 is CASSQAHSSGTEAFF. CDR3 sequence (DNA): TGTGCCAGCAGCCAAGCCCATTCTAGTGGAACTGAAGCTTTCTTT. The chain combines TRBV4-2 with TRBJ1-1; D ambiguous. V lost 1 base, J lost 5 bases, and 14 bases lay in between. Germline lookup yields CDR1 LGHNA and CDR2 YNFKEQ. The CDR3 is made up of 15 amino acids.

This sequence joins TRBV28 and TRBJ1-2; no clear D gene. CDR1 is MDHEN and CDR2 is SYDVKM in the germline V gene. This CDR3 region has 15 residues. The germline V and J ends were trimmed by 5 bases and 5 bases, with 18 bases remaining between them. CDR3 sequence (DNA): TGTGCCAGCAGTCGAGGCGGGGAGGAAAAATATGGCTACACCTTC. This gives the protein CASSRGGEEKYGYTF.

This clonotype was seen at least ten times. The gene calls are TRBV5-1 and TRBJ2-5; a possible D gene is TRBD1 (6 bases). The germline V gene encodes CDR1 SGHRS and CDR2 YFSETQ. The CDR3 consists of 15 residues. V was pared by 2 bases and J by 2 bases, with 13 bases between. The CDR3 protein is CASSLGGQPQETQYF. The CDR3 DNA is TGCGCCAGCAGCTTAGGGGGACAACCGCAAGAGACCCAGTACTTC. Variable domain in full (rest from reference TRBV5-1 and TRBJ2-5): KAGVTQTPRYLIKTRGQQVTLSCSPISGHRSVSWYQQTPGQGLQFLFEYFSETQRNKGNFPGRFSGRQFSNSRSEMNVSTLELGDSALYLCASSLGGQPQETQYFGPGTRLLVL.

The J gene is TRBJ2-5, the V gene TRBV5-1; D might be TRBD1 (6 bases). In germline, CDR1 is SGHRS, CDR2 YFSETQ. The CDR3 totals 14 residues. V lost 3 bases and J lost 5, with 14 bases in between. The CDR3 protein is CASSSGHQGETQYF. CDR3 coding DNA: TGCGCCAGCAGCTCGGGACATCAGGGGGAGACCCAGTACTTC.

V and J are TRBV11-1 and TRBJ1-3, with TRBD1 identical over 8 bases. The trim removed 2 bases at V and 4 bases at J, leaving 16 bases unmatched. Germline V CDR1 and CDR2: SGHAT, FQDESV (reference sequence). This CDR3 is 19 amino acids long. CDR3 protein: CASSLSFGTGLSGGNTIYF. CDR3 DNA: TGTGCCAGCAGCTTATCGTTTGGGACAGGCCTTTCCGGAGGAAACACCATATATTTT.

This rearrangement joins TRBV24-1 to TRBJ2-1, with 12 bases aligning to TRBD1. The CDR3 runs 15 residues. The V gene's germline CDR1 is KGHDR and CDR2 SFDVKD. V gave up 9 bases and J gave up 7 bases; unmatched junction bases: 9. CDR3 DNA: TGTGCCACCCGATCCGGGACAGGGGGCAAAAATGAGCAGTTCTTC. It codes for CATRSGTGGKNEQFF.

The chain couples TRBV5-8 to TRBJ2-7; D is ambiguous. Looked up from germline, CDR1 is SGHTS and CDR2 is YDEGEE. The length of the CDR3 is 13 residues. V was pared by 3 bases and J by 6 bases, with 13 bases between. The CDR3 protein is CASSSVGPPEQYV. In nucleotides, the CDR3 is TGTGCCAGCAGCTCGGTCGGGCCCCCCGAGCAGTACGTC.

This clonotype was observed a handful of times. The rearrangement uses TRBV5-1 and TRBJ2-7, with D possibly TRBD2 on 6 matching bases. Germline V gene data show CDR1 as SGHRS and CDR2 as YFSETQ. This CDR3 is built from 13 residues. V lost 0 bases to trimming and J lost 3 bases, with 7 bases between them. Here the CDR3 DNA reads TGCGCCAGCAGCTTGGGCGGGAACTACGAGCAGTACGTC. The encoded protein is CASSLGGNYEQYV.